This T cell receptor beta chain was sequenced during a study of response to subunit inactivated influenza vaccine. Whole-study findings and limits: Few additional T cells are recruited per seasonal influenza vaccination, authors suggested.

TCRdb used MiXCR to reprocess the RT-PCR reads, holding one entry per CDR3 protein. This table holds about half a million distinct CDR3 sequences, 7.6% found once. Points on this clonotype: Antigen specificity is unknown.

The CDR3 runs to 12 residues. Germline CDR1 is ENHRY and CDR2 is SYGVKD. V was cut by 4 bases and J by 5 bases, with 8 bases left in between. This TCR was sampled from a man between 50 and 70 years old who received an inactivated influenza vaccine. The chain couples TRBV10-3 to TRBJ1-2; D perhaps matches TRBD1 (6 bases). Sample: PBMCs from blood, taken 23 to 25 months after vaccination. The CDR3 sequence: CAISGGQYGYTF. In nucleotides, the CDR3 is TGTGCCATCAGTGGGGGGCAGTATGGCTACACCTTC.